This TCR beta chain was retrieved from a study of blood T cell repertoires in COVID-19. About the study: The origin of the acute and convalescent COVID-19 samples was the United States, Italy and Spain.

The germline V and J ends were trimmed by 7 bases and 2 bases, with 6 bases remaining between them. CDR1 is MDHEN, CDR2 SYDVKM, per germline. This CDR3 is built from 11 residues. While infection was still active, Seattle patients were enrolled and then followed longitudinally. Methods used by the authors: How many nucleated cells were present was estimated from reference gene primer amplification. Clones were sequenced by immunoSEQ multiplex PCR, and TCRdb holds only the in-frame ones, with some missing. Clone size and V and J calls were adopted from that table, with D and trimming inferred from the DNA. The sample has about 410,000 clones; around 91% are singletons. Only one count was recorded for this clone.

V gene TRBV28 combines with J gene TRBJ2-7; weak D call: TRBD1 (5 bases). The sequencing sample was made of peripheral blood. The TCR sequence derives from a woman in her thirties or forties with COVID-19, enrolled during active disease. CDR3 sequence reads: CASKGAYEQYF. The CDR3 nucleotides are TGTGCCAGCAAAGGGGCCTACGAGCAGTACTTC.